Listed below are T cell receptor beta chains from one sample, sequenced in a study of response to subunit inactivated influenza vaccine. MiXCR was run by TCRdb on the RT-PCR reads, yielding one entry per CDR3 protein. The sample includes roughly 710,000 distinct CDR3 sequences, roughly 15% of them seen just once. The source material was PBMCs from blood, sampled around 15 days before vaccination. Every receptor here comes from a man aged 50 to 60 who received an inactivated influenza vaccine. Both conserved end residues are part of each CDR3. D genes are given only for firm matches. Where a row states a size, it is once, few, many or the class of an expanded clone; other rows omit it.

TRBD2	TRBV12-3/TRBV12-4	TRBJ2-2	many	TGTGCCAGCAGCTGGACTAGCGCAGAGCTGTTTTTT	CASSWTSAELFF
TRBD2	TRBV9	TRBJ2-1	many	TGTGCCAGCAGCCCGCGGACTAGCGGGAAAAGCATTGAGCAGTTCTTC	CASSPRTSGKSIEQFF
NA	TRBV2	TRBJ2-1	NA	TGTGCCAGCAGGGGCCCCTCCAAGGGGAGCTCCTACAATGAGCAGTTCTTC	CASRGPSKGSSYNEQFF
NA	TRBV4-2	TRBJ2-4	NA	TGTGCCAGCAGCCAAGACTTTCGGACAGTTGCAGCCAAAAACATTCAGTACTTC	CASSQDFRTVAAKNIQYF
NA	TRBV12-3/TRBV12-4	TRBJ2-2	NA	TGTGCCAGCTGGGGGGCTTCGAACACCGGGGAGCTGTTTTTT	CASWGASNTGELFF
NA	TRBV3-1	TRBJ2-7	NA	TGTGCCAGCAGCTACACAGGCTCCGAGCAGTACTTC	CASSYTGSEQYF
NA	TRBV20-1	TRBJ2-6	few	TGCAGTGCTAGAGCGACTGGGGCCAACGTCCTGACTTTC	CSARATGANVLTF
NA	TRBV6-5	TRBJ1-3	few	TGTGCCAGCAGTTACGATCCGGAGGGGCACTCTGGAAACACCATATATTTT	CASSYDPEGHSGNTIYF
NA	TRBV28	TRBJ2-1	NA	TGTGCCAGCAGTTTATTCCCTAGTTCGTTCAATGAGCAGTTCTTC	CASSLFPSSFNEQFF
NA	TRBV3-1	TRBJ1-6	few	TGTGCCAGCAGTTCTAACAGCGGGCTCGGCTCACCCCTCCACTTT	CASSSNSGLGSPLHF
TRBD1	TRBV5-1	TRBJ2-1	NA	TGCGCCAGCAGCTTGGGACAGGGGGCCAATGAGCGGTTCTTC	CASSLGQGANERFF
TRBD1	TRBV7-3	TRBJ2-3	many	TGTGCCAGCAGCCGACAGGGATCCTCTACAGATACGCAGTATTTT	CASSRQGSSTDTQYF
TRBD1	TRBV20-1	TRBJ2-7	NA	TGCAGTGCTATTCCCGGGACAGGTGACAACGAGCAGTACTTC	CSAIPGTGDNEQYF
NA	TRBV15	TRBJ1-5	few	TGTGCCACCAGCAGAGTCGCGGGGGTCCCTAATCAGCCCCAGCATTTT	CATSRVAGVPNQPQHF
NA	TRBV7-2	TRBJ1-2	NA	TGTGCCAGCAGACCACCAGCCAATCTTAACTATGGCTACACCTTC	CASRPPANLNYGYTF
NA	TRBV11-2	TRBJ2-1	few	TGTGCCAGCAGCTTAGACTGGCAGTCCTACAATGAGCAGTTCTTC	CASSLDWQSYNEQFF
NA	TRBV4-1	TRBJ2-2	NA	TGCGCCAGCAGCCGTGAGAAGGCGGGCACCGGGGAGCTGTTTTTT	CASSREKAGTGELFF
NA	TRBV10-3	TRBJ2-7	NA	TGTGCCATCAGGGATCTTCTTAAGTCACCGAACGAGCAGTACTTC	CAIRDLLKSPNEQYF
TRBD1	TRBV12-5	TRBJ2-1	many	TGTGCTAGTGGTTTGAGGGACAGGATTGGCTCCTACAATGAGCAGTTCTTC	CASGLRDRIGSYNEQFF
NA	TRBV20-1	TRBJ1-5	NA	TGCAGTGCTAGTGCAGGGCGGGAGGGCAATCAGCCCCAGCATTTT	CSASAGREGNQPQHF
NA	TRBV11-2	TRBJ2-1	many	TGTGCCAGCAGCTTGAGGGTGAGATGGGCCGACCGAGCGTACAATGAGCAGTTCTTC	CASSLRVRWADRAYNEQFF
TRBD2	TRBV5-1	TRBJ2-1	NA	TGCGCCAGCAGCTTGGGCCCCACTAGCGGGATAGGTGAGCAGTTCTTC	CASSLGPTSGIGEQFF
NA	TRBV4-2	TRBJ2-3	NA	TGTGCCAGCAGCCATAACCCGGCGGGACCCATCACAGATACGCAGTATTTT	CASSHNPAGPITDTQYF
TRBD2	TRBV4-3	TRBJ2-3	many	TGCGCCAGCAGCCAACGGACTAGCGGGGACTACACAGATACGCAGTATTTT	CASSQRTSGDYTDTQYF
NA	TRBV11-2	TRBJ1-2	NA	TGTGCCAGCAGCGAAGGGGTTGGCAGCTATGGCTACACCTTC	CASSEGVGSYGYTF
NA	TRBV7-2	TRBJ2-3	NA	TGTGCCAGCAGCTTATGGGGGGGCCTACCTGATACGCAGTATTTT	CASSLWGGLPDTQYF
TRBD2	TRBV9	TRBJ2-3	few	TGTGCCAGCAGCGTAGCTCCCGGGACTAGCGGGAGAAGGACAGATACGCAGTATTTT	CASSVAPGTSGRRTDTQYF
NA	TRBV5-1	TRBJ2-1	many	TGCGCCAGCAGCCAAGACGTTTACAATGAGCAGTTCTTC	CASSQDVYNEQFF
NA	TRBV5-1	TRBJ2-1	few	TGCGCCAGCAGCTTGGGGGGGTCCAACTCCTACAATGAGCAGTTCTTC	CASSLGGSNSYNEQFF
NA	TRBV6-5	TRBJ1-5	few	TGTGCCAGCAGTTACAATCGGGGAAATCAGCCCCAGCATTTT	CASSYNRGNQPQHF
NA	TRBV27	TRBJ2-1	few	TGTGCCAGCAGTTTTGGCGGGACCGAGCAGTTCTTC	CASSFGGTEQFF
TRBD1	TRBV6-2/TRBV6-3	TRBJ2-7	few	TGTGCCAGCAGTTACTCCCGACAGGGGAGCCCCTACGAGCAGTACTTC	CASSYSRQGSPYEQYF
NA	TRBV6-2/TRBV6-3	TRBJ2-5	few	TGTGCCAGCAGTTGGAGTGAAGAGACCCAGTACTTC	CASSWSEETQYF
NA	TRBV20-1	TRBJ1-2	few	TGCAGTGCTAGAGGGGACGGCTACACCTTC	CSARGDGYTF
TRBD1	TRBV11-2	TRBJ2-7	few	TGTGCCAGCAGCAGGGACAGGGGGCGATACGAGCAGTACTTC	CASSRDRGRYEQYF
TRBD1	TRBV2	TRBJ2-5	NA	TGTGCCAGCAGCTTTGGACAGGGGAGTCCGGAGACCCAGTACTTC	CASSFGQGSPETQYF
NA	TRBV7-2	TRBJ2-5	few	TGTGCCAGCAGCTTAGACAGTTCGGCAGGCCAAGAGACCCAGTACTTC	CASSLDSSAGQETQYF
NA	TRBV29-1	TRBJ1-1	many	TGCAGCGTGGGCAGGGTTGTTACGAACACTGAAGCTTTCTTT	CSVGRVVTNTEAFF
NA	TRBV5-1	TRBJ2-5	few	TGCGCCAGCAGCTTGGATTACTCCGGGGAGACCCAGTACTTC	CASSLDYSGETQYF
TRBD2	TRBV12-3/TRBV12-4	TRBJ2-1	NA	TGTGCCAGCAGTTTGAGGGAGGGCACTATCTACTACAATGAGCAGTTCTTC	CASSLREGTIYYNEQFF
TRBD1	TRBV18	TRBJ2-7	NA	TGTGCCAGCTCACTCAGTCGACAGGGGATTTCCTACGAGCAGTACTTC	CASSLSRQGISYEQYF
NA	TRBV28	TRBJ1-2	NA	TGTGCCAGCAGCCACAACCCGGGTATTTACACCTTC	CASSHNPGIYTF
TRBD1	TRBV6-2/TRBV6-3	TRBJ1-6	few	TGTGCCAGCAGTTACCTTACAGGGGGCAAATGGAGTTCCTATAATTCACCCCTCCACTTT	CASSYLTGGKWSSYNSPLHF
NA	TRBV11-1	TRBJ2-3	NA	TGTGCCAGCAGCTTAGCCGTAGGTACAGGGCCAGATACGCAGTATTTT	CASSLAVGTGPDTQYF
NA	TRBV20-1	TRBJ2-2	NA	TGCAGTGCTAGAGAGACTAGAAGTACCGGGGAGCTGTATTTT	CSARETRSTGELYF
TRBD1	TRBV29-1	TRBJ2-5	NA	TGCAGCGTTGAGAGGGCAGGGGGTAGTTGGGAGACCCAGTACTTC	CSVERAGGSWETQYF
NA	TRBV19	TRBJ1-4	NA	TGTGCCAGTAGTATTTCAAGCTATTCGGATGAAAAACTGTTTTTT	CASSISSYSDEKLFF
NA	TRBV29-1	TRBJ2-3	NA	TGCAGCGTTTCGAATGGGCTTCGCACAGATACGCAGTATTTT	CSVSNGLRTDTQYF
TRBD2	TRBV12-3/TRBV12-4	TRBJ2-5	few	TGTGCCAGCAGGGGTCCGGGGGGGCCGGGAGAGACCCAGTACTTC	CASRGPGGPGETQYF
NA	TRBV29-1	TRBJ1-5	few	TGCAGCGTCATGACAGGCGCTAGCAATCAGCCCCAGCATTTT	CSVMTGASNQPQHF
NA	TRBV6-2/TRBV6-3	TRBJ2-1	NA	TGTGCCAGCAGTGGACGAGACGGCTGGGGGCTCAATGAGCAGTTCTTC	CASSGRDGWGLNEQFF
NA	TRBV5-1	TRBJ2-3	NA	TGCGCCAGCAGCTTGGCCACAGGAGGCACAGATACGCAGTATTTT	CASSLATGGTDTQYF
TRBD1	TRBV5-1	TRBJ2-1	NA	TGCGCCAGCAGCTTGGTGGTGGCGGGACAGGGGGTGCAGTTCTTC	CASSLVVAGQGVQFF
NA	TRBV20-1	TRBJ2-3	few	TGCAGTGCTAGAGATCTCATGGAAGATACGCAGTATTTT	CSARDLMEDTQYF
NA	TRBV6-2/TRBV6-3	TRBJ2-1	NA	TGTGCCACCGCCCCCATACAGGGCGATGAGCAGTTCTTC	CATAPIQGDEQFF